Sequencing of this T cell receptor beta chain was carried out in a study of blood T cell repertoires in COVID-19 (TCRdb year 2020). With respect to the entire study: Samples covering the acute and convalescent phases of COVID-19 were provided by collaborators in the United States, Italy and Spain. The prospective study material was composed of cDNA or gDNA derived from T cells, B-cell-depleted T cells, or PBMCs. The dataset comprised deeply sampled blood TCRbeta repertoires from subjects exposed to, actively infected with, or recovered from COVID-19. The repertoires were made available in a free public database intended to serve as a resource for research on the immune response to SARS-CoV-2. Samples were obtained from the ongoing ImmuneRACE study (first 160 participants) and from about 1,300 subjects provided by 6 global collaborators. Nearly every sample came with metadata listing a de-identified subject ID, COVID-19 status, age in years and sex. Where available, HLA class I and class II types were taken from metadata supplied by the sample provider and were not determined by assay-based typing. Broad study findings and their caveats: The amount of clinical and demographic metadata varied by source and participant and was provided uncurated.

CDR1 and CDR2, looked up from the germline V gene (reference sequence), are SEHNR and FQNEAQ. The germline V and J ends show losses of 5 bases and 7 bases respectively, and no gene match explains 13 bases of the junction. The CDR3 starts with the cysteine, ends with the phenylalanine, and has 16 residues. The only DNA kept is the CDR3, 48 bases in frame from the first base. This clone came up once. Its recognized antigen is unknown. No base qualities exist here, and no much larger clone lies one base off it. Collaborating institutions collected whole blood in K2EDTA tubes following their own protocols. For TCRbeta analysis, collaborators shipped samples as frozen whole blood, isolated PBMCs, or DNA extracted from either of those sample types. The immunoSEQ Assay, a bias-controlled multiplex PCR, was used to amplify TCRbeta CDR3 regions from genomic DNA. In the original analysis: Nucleated cell counts per sample were estimated from amplification of reference gene primers within the assay. To quantify the absolute abundance of each unique TCRbeta CDR3 rearrangement, sequence reads were collapsed and filtered. For each sample, productive Simpson clonality was calculated by taking the square root of Simpson's diversity index across productive rearrangements. The immuneACCESS repertoire file appears here via TCRdb, limited to in-frame rearrangements. These files lack a portion of the clones; in checked studies, under half of the deficit traces to unresolved V genes, and the cause of the others is not known. The DNA was the basis for D and trimming; V, J and clone size are from that table. The sample table lists over 200,000 clones, 84% of them with a count of one. The ten largest clones take up approximately 8% of the sample.

Sequenced input: peripheral blood. The V and J genes are TRBV7-9 and TRBJ1-4; 7 nucleotides in the junction match TRBD1. The origin of this receptor is a woman aged 45-65 years with active or convalescent COVID-19. Here the CDR3 is given as CASSPRTGGILEKLFF. DNA sequence: TGTGCCAGCAGCCCCCGGACAGGAGGTATCCTTGAAAAACTGTTTTTT.